This entry lists 28 T cell receptor beta chains sequenced from one sample in a study of T cell responses to AZD1222 COVID-19 vaccine. Data came from immunoSEQ multiplex PCR; TCRdb stores just in-frame clones and leaves some out. This sample carries about 170,000 clones, roughly 92% of them seen once, and the ten largest clones take 1.5% to 2%. Here the sequenced sample was peripheral blood, taken on day 0 of AZD1222 vaccination. Receptors were obtained from an adult in good health.

The rearrangement uses TRBV7-6 and TRBJ2-2, with a possible D match to TRBD2 (6 bases). V lost 4 bases and J lost 6, with 18 bases in between. CDR1 is SGHVS and CDR2 is FNYEAQ in the germline V gene. This CDR3 spans 16 amino acids. The CDR3: CASSSLGTPFSGELFF. DNA of the CDR3: TGTGCCAGCAGCTCCCTCGGGACTCCCTTTTCCGGGGAGCTGTTTTTT.

This chain connects TRBV18 to TRBJ2-5; 12 bases match TRBD1. After removal of 3 bases from V and 2 bases from J, the junction contained 10 bases not matched to a gene. In germline, CDR1 is KGHSH, CDR2 LQKENI. The CDR3 is 18 residues long. This CDR3 is CASSPLRMGQGAQETQYF. For the CDR3, the DNA is TGTGCCAGCTCACCCCTAAGGATGGGACAGGGGGCACAAGAGACCCAGTACTTC.

The chain joins TRBV5-1 to TRBJ2-6; the D gene is possibly TRBD1 (6 bases). V lost 0 bases, J lost 3 bases, and 13 bases lay in between. The CDR3 spans 17 residues. The germline V gene has CDR1 SGHRS and CDR2 YFSETQ. The CDR3 DNA reads TGCGCCAGCAGCTTGGGGACAGAGTCACTTGGGGCCAACGTCCTGACTTTC. Encoded protein: CASSLGTESLGANVLTF.

The V call is TRBV7-2, the J call TRBJ1-5; no clear D. V gave up 3 bases and J gave up 10 bases, with 16 bases separating them. CDR1 is SGHTA, CDR2 FQGNSA, per germline. The CDR3 totals 14 residues. CDR3 region: CASSFSPGLYPQHF. CDR3 nucleotide sequence: TGTGCCAGCAGCTTCAGTCCGGGCCTCTACCCCCAGCATTTT.

The chain carries TRBV7-9 and TRBJ1-6; D gene unclear. The CDR3 length is 14 residues. Germline V gene data show CDR1 as SEHNR and CDR2 as FQNEAQ (reference sequence). V lost 3 bases and J 10 bases, leaving 13 bases between the germline ends. The CDR3 spells CASSFDQRRSPLHF. The CDR3 bases are TGTGCCAGCAGCTTCGACCAGAGGAGATCACCCCTCCACTTT.

The V gene is TRBV5-6, the J gene TRBJ1-4; D gene uncertain. The CDR3 has 15 residues. Germline CDR1 SGHDT, CDR2 YYEEEE. V lost 4 bases and J 3 bases, leaving 13 bases between the germline ends. CDR3 nucleotides: TGTGCCAGCAGCCCCGACCCCGGACCTAATGAAAAACTGTTTTTT. It codes for CASSPDPGPNEKLFF.

This chain links TRBV7-9 with TRBJ2-7; tentative D call: TRBD2 (6 bases). V lost 5 bases and J lost 9, with 17 bases in between. The CDR3 sequence is 13 residues long. Germline CDR1 reads SEHNR; CDR2 reads FQNEAQ (reference sequence). The CDR3 is CASSRLVGAGQYF. In DNA, the CDR3 is TGTGCCAGCAGCCGACTAGTGGGTGCCGGGCAGTACTTC.

The rearrangement uses TRBV7-3 and TRBJ1-1; TRBD1 might be the D (6 bases). Trimming cost V 5 bases and J 3 bases, with 19 bases left between them. Germline CDR1 is SGHTA and CDR2 is FQGTGA. This CDR3 spans 16 amino acids. The CDR3 DNA follows: TGTGCCAGCAGCCCCCGCGAGGGTAGGGGGGACACTGAAGCTTTCTTT. Its protein product is CASSPREGRGDTEAFF.

The chain employs TRBV19 and TRBJ1-2; D is unresolved. In germline, CDR1 is LNHDA, CDR2 SQIVND (reference sequence). CDR3 length equals 15 residues. The V end lost 4 bases, the J end lost 0 bases, and 12 bases lay between the germline ends. The CDR3 spells CASSKGRIANYGYTF. The CDR3 coding sequence is TGTGCCAGTAGTAAGGGCAGAATTGCTAACTATGGCTACACCTTC.

The gene calls are TRBV19 and TRBJ1-1; 12 bases align to TRBD1. This CDR3 spans 16 amino acids. V lost 5 bases to trimming and J lost 5 bases; unmatched junction nucleotides: 9. CDR1 and CDR2 from the germline V gene are LNHDA and SQIVND (reference sequence). CDR3 residues: CASSPSPGQGATEAFF. CDR3 bases: TGTGCCAGTAGTCCTTCTCCGGGACAGGGGGCAACTGAAGCTTTCTTT.

Only one count was recorded for this clone. This chain joins TRBV3-1 (or the pseudogene TRBV3-2) and TRBJ2-6; D is ambiguous. This CDR3 region has 16 residues. Trimming removed 2 bases from V and 0 bases from J, with 8 bases in between. In germline, CDR1 is LGHDT, CDR2 YNNKEL (reference sequence). This chain's CDR3 is CASSQTVPSGANVLTF. The CDR3 nucleotides are TGTGCCAGCAGCCAAACCGTACCCTCTGGGGCCAACGTCCTGACTTTC.

The chain combines TRBV23-1 with TRBJ2-1; D is possibly TRBD2 (5 bases). TRBV23-1 is reported as an ORF; its role is uncertain. V lost 7 bases and J 8 bases, leaving 9 bases between the germline ends. This CDR3 is built from 11 residues. The CDR3 loop reads CASKTIDEQFF. The CDR3 DNA reads as TGCGCCAGCAAGACTATCGATGAGCAGTTCTTC.

This clone was found once. The rearrangement joins TRBV3-1 (or the pseudogene TRBV3-2) to TRBJ2-5; D may be TRBD2 (6 bases). Deletions cut 4 bases from V and 1 base from J, with 10 bases between. The V gene's germline CDR1 is LGHDT and CDR2 YNNKEL (reference sequence). The CDR3 is 14 amino acids. The CDR3 DNA follows: TGTGCCAGCAGCCGCCGGAGGGTCCAAGAGACCCAGTACTTC. This gives the protein CASSRRRVQETQYF.

The chain combines TRBV19 with TRBJ1-5; 8 positions match TRBD1. J gave up 1 base and V 8 bases, and 10 bases lay outside the gene matches. The CDR3 extends over 16 amino acids. Germline lookup yields CDR1 LNHDA and CDR2 SQIVND (reference sequence). Here the CDR3 reads CASQVTGVRSNQPQHF. CDR3 sequence (DNA): TGTGCCAGTCAGGTGACAGGGGTGAGGAGCAATCAGCCCCAGCATTTT.

This chain uses TRBV11-2 with TRBJ1-2; D gene uncertain. Germline-derived CDR1 and CDR2 are SGHAT and FQNNGV. This CDR3 is 15 amino acids long. The germline V and J ends were trimmed by 3 bases and 2 bases, with 13 bases remaining between them. The CDR3 DNA follows: TGTGCCAGCAGCTTGGAGGCTCAATCAAACTATGGCTACACCTTC. It specifies CASSLEAQSNYGYTF.

This chain links TRBV27 with TRBJ1-5, with a possible D match to TRBD1 (6 bases). V lost 5 bases to trimming and J lost 6 bases, with 20 bases between them. This CDR3 is 16 amino acids long. Germline lookup yields CDR1 MNHEY and CDR2 SMNVEV (reference sequence). CDR3: CASSNRSAGAGQPQHF. DNA of the CDR3: TGTGCCAGCAGTAATAGGTCTGCGGGGGCGGGTCAGCCCCAGCATTTT.

This rearrangement joins TRBV6-1 to TRBJ2-6; 7 bases are shared with TRBD2. This CDR3 has 17 residues. CDR1 is MNHNS, CDR2 SASEGT, per germline. The V and J ends lost 1 base and 0 bases, in that order; junction bases with no gene match: 3. This CDR3 reads CASSEDQRGSGANVLTF. The CDR3 coding sequence is TGTGCCAGCAGTGAAGACCAGCGGGGCTCTGGGGCCAACGTCCTGACTTTC.

The chain links TRBV6-6 to TRBJ1-1, with TRBD1 identical over 7 bases. The CDR3 extends over 14 amino acids. Germline lookup yields CDR1 MNHNY and CDR2 SVGAGI (reference sequence). The V gene end was trimmed by 5 bases and the J gene end by 1 base; junction bases not matched to a gene: 4. The CDR3 sequence: CASSRQGGNTEAFF. CDR3 nucleotide sequence: TGTGCCAGCAGTCGACAGGGAGGGAACACTGAAGCTTTCTTT.

This clone was seen only once. The rearrangement joins TRBV20-1 to TRBJ1-2; D gene uncertain. Germline V CDR1 and CDR2: DFQATT, SNEGSKA (reference sequence). Trimming left V 3 bases short and J 1 base short, with 9 bases between. CDR3 length: 13 residues. DNA for the CDR3: TGCAGTGCTAGTGACGGACTTAACTATGGCTACACCTTC. It is translated as CSASDGLNYGYTF.

This clone was observed a few times. This chain joins TRBV4-1 and TRBJ1-2; 9 nucleotides agree with TRBD1. The CDR3 contains 14 residues. Germline CDR1 reads MGHRA; CDR2 reads YSYEKL. J lost 2 bases, V lost 3 bases, and 1 base had no gene match. CDR3 nucleotides: TGCGCCAGCAGCCAGGGGACAGGGAACTATGGCTACACCTTC. Translated, it gives CASSQGTGNYGYTF.

The chain uses TRBV12-3 or TRBV12-4 and TRBJ1-2; D not resolved. The CDR3 contains 11 residues. V lost 4 bases, J lost 0 bases, and 0 bases lay in between. Here the CDR3 reads CASSSNYGYTF. The CDR3 DNA sequence: TGTGCCAGCAGTTCTAACTATGGCTACACCTTC.

This chain joins TRBV11-2 and TRBJ2-3, with 13 bases identical to TRBD2. The CDR3 covers 17 residues. V lost 4 bases to trimming and J lost 0 bases; unmatched junction nucleotides: 4. The V gene's germline CDR1 is SGHAT and CDR2 FQNNGV. The chain's CDR3 is CASSYGTSGISTDTQYF. The CDR3 DNA follows: TGTGCCAGCAGCTACGGGACTAGCGGGATCAGCACAGATACGCAGTATTTT.

The chain carries TRBV19 and TRBJ1-2, with D possibly matching TRBD1 (5 bases). Trimming removed 9 bases from V and 4 bases from J, with 12 bases in between. Germline assignment: CDR1 LNHDA and CDR2 SQIVND (reference sequence). This CDR3 contains 12 residues. The CDR3 region is CASRDGPYGYTF. The DNA for the CDR3 is TGTGCCAGCCGGGACGGTCCCTATGGCTACACCTTC.

J is TRBJ2-2 and V is TRBV4-2; D gene uncertain. V lost 1 base and J lost 5, with 5 bases in between. This CDR3 is 13 amino acids long. CDR1 LGHNA and CDR2 YNFKEQ come from the germline V gene. The CDR3 here is CASSQAGTGELFF. The CDR3 bases are TGTGCCAGCAGCCAAGCAGGAACCGGGGAGCTGTTTTTT.

The chain employs TRBV28 and TRBJ2-7; perhaps TRBD1 as D (6 bases). V dropped 4 bases and J dropped 0 bases, with 16 bases sitting between them. Germline CDR1 and CDR2: MDHEN and SYDVKM. This CDR3 region has 16 residues. The CDR3 spells CASSSVGGQSSYEQYF. The CDR3, as DNA: TGTGCCAGCAGTTCAGTTGGGGGACAAAGCTCCTACGAGCAGTACTTC.

The CDR3 region is CASSQNPRGNDGETQYF. The CDR3 DNA reads TGCGCCAGCAGCCAAAACCCAAGGGGCAACGACGGGGAGACCCAGTACTTC. J is TRBJ2-5 and V is TRBV4-1; perhaps TRBD1 as D (5 bases). Germline loops: CDR1 MGHRA, CDR2 YSYEKL. Deletions cut 2 bases from V and 5 bases from J, with 21 bases between. The CDR3 covers 17 residues.

V gene TRBV9 combines with J gene TRBJ2-2, with 13 bases fitting TRBD2. This CDR3 has 14 residues. The V segment lost 7 bases and the J segment 7 bases; nucleotides outside the gene matches: 4. CDR1 and CDR2 (germline): SGDLS, YYNGEE. CDR3 sequence: CASGGLAGVGELFF. The CDR3 DNA follows: TGTGCCAGCGGCGGACTAGCGGGGGTCGGGGAGCTGTTTTTT.

V usage is TRBV4-3 and J usage is TRBJ2-1; TRBD1 matches at 9 bases. V gave up 0 bases and J gave up 2 bases; unmatched junction bases: 2. The CDR3 has 16 residues. The germline V gene encodes CDR1 LGHNA and CDR2 YSLEER. The CDR3 DNA sequence: TGCGCCAGCAGCCAAGAGAACAGGGGGCCCTACAATGAGCAGTTCTTC. Encoded protein: CASSQENRGPYNEQFF.